A single sample gave rise to the 8 T cell receptor beta chains below, sequenced in a study of cytomegalovirus exposure and HLA in healthy donors. The PCR employed 60 Vbeta primers together with 13 Jbeta primers. Sequenced by immunoSEQ multiplex PCR; TCRdb stores in-frame clones only, minus some. The data show more than 100,000 clones, 75% to 85% seen once. Sequenced input: PBMCs. These receptors were obtained from a man in his forties in good health and CMV-seronegative.

The chain links TRBV5-1 to TRBJ2-5, with TRBD2 matching over 8 bases. This CDR3 is built from 14 residues. Germline V gene data show CDR1 as SGHRS and CDR2 as YFSETQ. Losses at the gene ends were 7 bases for V and 2 bases for J; bases not matched to a gene: 7. The CDR3 DNA is TGCGCCAGCGCCCCGGGCGGGGGGCAAGAGACCCAGTACTTC. Protein product: CASAPGGGQETQYF. Full variable domain (missing parts from reference TRBV5-1 and TRBJ2-5): KAGVTQTPRYLIKTRGQQVTLSCSPISGHRSVSWYQQTPGQGLQFLFEYFSETQRNKGNFPGRFSGRQFSNSRSEMNVSTLELGDSALYLCASAPGGGQETQYFGPGTRLLVL.

The gene calls are TRBV7-2 and TRBJ2-1; 11 bases match TRBD2. The ends lost 5 bases at V and 3 bases at J; junction bases unmatched: 6. This CDR3 comprises 16 residues. CDR1 and CDR2 (germline): SGHTA, FQGNSA. The CDR3 nucleotides are TGTGCCAGCAGCCGAACTAGCGGGAGCTTCTACAATGAGCAGTTCTTC. Translating gives CASSRTSGSFYNEQFF.

This chain uses TRBV7-2 with TRBJ1-4; TRBD1 is a possible D gene (6 bases). The CDR3 loop spans 15 amino acids. Trimming took 5 bases from V and 5 from J, leaving 15 bases between them. Germline CDR1 reads SGHTA; CDR2 reads FQGNSA. The CDR3 loop reads CASSPRTGINEKLFF. Here the CDR3 DNA reads TGTGCCAGCAGCCCCCGTACAGGGATCAATGAAAAACTGTTTTTT.

The V gene is TRBV6-5, the J gene TRBJ2-7; D is undetermined. The germline V gene has CDR1 MNHEY and CDR2 SVGAGI. V lost 6 bases, J lost 2 bases, and 11 bases lay in between. This CDR3 region has 13 residues. The CDR3 loop reads CASRRTETYEQYF. The DNA for the CDR3 is TGTGCCAGCAGAAGAACAGAAACCTACGAGCAGTACTTC.

The V and J genes are TRBV28 and TRBJ2-7; D perhaps matches TRBD2 (5 bases). CDR3 length: 14 amino acids. The germline V gene has CDR1 MDHEN and CDR2 SYDVKM. Trimming cost V 6 bases and J 2 bases, with 14 bases left between them. CDR3 sequence: CASSLSGIPYEQYF. The CDR3 bases are TGTGCCAGCAGCCTATCCGGGATTCCCTACGAGCAGTACTTC.

The V and J genes are TRBV5-4 and TRBJ1-6; unclear D gene. Trimming stripped 2 bases from V and 5 bases from J, with 5 bases between. This CDR3 spans 13 amino acids. Germline V gene lookup returns CDR1 SGHNT and CDR2 YYREEE (reference sequence). In nucleotides, the CDR3 is TGTGCCAGCAGCTTCGTAGATAATTCACCCCTCCACTTT. Its translation is CASSFVDNSPLHF.

The chain links TRBV29-1 to TRBJ1-2, with D hard to call. Trimming removed 4 bases at V and 4 bases at J, with 7 bases between. Germline V gene data show CDR1 as SQVTM and CDR2 as ANQGSEA. The CDR3 consists of 11 residues. DNA of the CDR3: TGCAGCGTTGGGGCTGGCTATGGCTACACCTTC. This sequence encodes CSVGAGYGYTF.

This sequence joins TRBV6-4 and TRBJ1-2; TRBD1 is a possible D gene (6 bases). Per the germline V gene, CDR1 is MRHNA and CDR2 is SNTAGT. The CDR3 is 14 residues long. V was pared by 0 bases and J by 7 bases, with 12 bases between. CDR3 bases: TGTGCCAGCAGTGACTCGAGAGGGGGTTTTGGCTACACCTTC. As protein: CASSDSRGGFGYTF.